This T cell receptor beta chain originates from a study of cytomegalovirus exposure and HLA in healthy donors. The length of the CDR3 is 12 residues. Germline CDR1 is KGHSH and CDR2 is LQKENI. Trimming took 4 bases from V and 2 from J, leaving 4 bases between them. The PCR had 60 Vbeta and 13 Jbeta primers. Here immunoSEQ multiplex PCR was the method, and the copy in TCRdb shows in-frame clones only, minus some. Altogether about 140,000 clones are present, 55% to 85% being singletons, with the ten largest covering roughly 2.1%. Turning to this clone: Its antigen is unknown.

Whole-study findings and limits: In a later analysis, TCR beta V- and J-gene trimming was associated with a missense DCLRE1C variant.

The TCR sequence derives from a man aged 35-49 years in good health and CMV-seronegative. Sequencing was performed on PBMCs. The gene calls are TRBV18 and TRBJ2-3; D remains unclear. The CDR3 DNA sequence: TGTGCCAGCTCACGAGTCACAGATACGCAGTATTTT. This sequence encodes CASSRVTDTQYF.